The 21 T cell receptor beta chains listed next were all sequenced from one sample in a study of regulatory T cells in long-lasting Graves disease. Described time point: persistent/refractory GD, antithyroid drugs over 5 years with positive TRAb. Extracted RNA from PBMCs served as the source of the TCR library. Sequencing libraries for TCR beta were prepared with iRepertoire HTBI primers and Arm-PCR of CDR3 regions. TCRdb reanalysed the multiplex PCR reads using MiXCR and keeps one entry per CDR3 protein. Counted here are some 470,000 distinct CDR3 sequences, 20% to 25% occurring once; the ten biggest clones make up over 6%. The input for sequencing was peripheral blood mononuclear cells (PBMCs), taken when the disease was refractory, from a patient treated with antithyroid drugs. These receptors originate from a female donor with Graves disease.

J is TRBJ2-7 and V is TRBV5-1; 10 nucleotides agree with TRBD2. This CDR3 region has 16 residues. From germline, CDR1 is SGHRS and CDR2 YFSETQ. J lost 2 bases, V lost 3 bases, and 8 bases had no gene match. The CDR3 DNA follows: TGCGCCAGCAGCTCCTTCACTAGCGGGGCTGCCTACGAGCAGTACTTC. It encodes CASSSFTSGAAYEQYF.

The chain employs TRBV6-1 and TRBJ1-2, with D tentatively TRBD1 (6 bases). Per the germline V gene, CDR1 is MNHNS and CDR2 is SASEGT. The V gene lost 8 bases and the J gene lost 2 bases, with 15 bases spanning the gap. This CDR3 spans 14 amino acids. Written as DNA, the CDR3 is TGTGCCAGCGCGGTGGGGGCCGGGAACTATGGCTACACCTTC. Residues: CASAVGAGNYGYTF.

There are many counts of this clonotype. This chain connects TRBV27 to TRBJ2-7, with 7 bases aligning to TRBD1. From germline, CDR1 is MNHEY and CDR2 SMNVEV (reference sequence). J gave up 0 bases and V 5 bases, and 13 bases lay outside the gene matches. The length of the CDR3 is 17 residues. The CDR3 sequence: CASSRRQGFPSSYEQYF. The CDR3 region has the DNA TGTGCCAGCAGTCGCCGACAGGGATTCCCTAGCTCCTACGAGCAGTACTTC.

This clonotype was seen many times. The chain uses TRBV20-1 and TRBJ1-4, with 8 bases matching TRBD1. CDR3 length: 18 amino acids. J was trimmed by 7 bases and V by 4 bases; bases with no gene match: 20. The germline CDR1 and CDR2 sequences are DFQATT and SNEGSKA (reference sequence). CDR3 bases: TGCAGTGCTAATCCCTGGACAGGGCGGACTCTCCTGAGTGAAAAACTGTTTTTT. Translating gives CSANPWTGRTLLSEKLFF.

At least ten counts were recorded for this clonotype. The chain recombines TRBV12-3 or TRBV12-4 with TRBJ1-5; D may be TRBD1 (6 bases). The germline V and J ends were trimmed by 6 bases and 0 bases, with 21 bases remaining between them. The CDR3 is made up of 18 amino acids. The CDR3 sequence is CASSSPGGQSYSNQPQHF. The CDR3 region has the DNA TGTGCCAGCAGCTCCCCTGGGGGGCAGTCTTATAGCAATCAGCCCCAGCATTTT.

This clonotype was observed many times. The chain combines TRBV29-1 with TRBJ2-7, with 7 bases fitting TRBD1. CDR3 length equals 12 residues. Germline V gives CDR1 SQVTM, CDR2 ANQGSEA. J lost 5 bases, V lost 3 bases, and 4 bases had no gene match. The CDR3 nucleotides read TGCAGCGTTGATGGGACAGCTAACGAGCAGTACTTC. This sequence encodes CSVDGTANEQYF.

There are many counts of this clonotype. CDR3 nucleotides: TGTGCCAGCAGTTGGGGACCAGGAGGGGAGACCCAGTACTTC. As protein: CASSWGPGGETQYF. The chain employs TRBV12-3 or TRBV12-4 and TRBJ2-5, with D maybe TRBD2 (6 bases). The CDR3 covers 14 residues. V was trimmed by 4 bases and J by 5 bases, leaving 14 bases between them.

The V gene is TRBV7-6, the J gene TRBJ1-1; possible D gene TRBD1, 6 bases. Between the trimmed V and J ends, which lost 5 bases and 2 bases, there was a span of 12 bases. There are 14 residues in the CDR3. Germline V gives CDR1 SGHVS, CDR2 FNYEAQ. CDR3 amino acids: CASSAQQGNTEAFF. In nucleotides, the CDR3 is TGTGCCAGCAGCGCGCAACAGGGAAACACTGAAGCTTTCTTT.

This clonotype was observed many times. The rearrangement joins TRBV7-2 to TRBJ1-4; weak D call: TRBD1 (6 bases). The V gene's germline CDR1 is SGHTA and CDR2 FQGNSA. The length of the CDR3 is 15 residues. V gave up 3 bases and J gave up 0 bases, with 8 bases separating them. The CDR3 nucleotides are TGTGCCAGCAGCTTTCAGGGGACAACTAATGAAAAACTGTTTTTT. Protein: CASSFQGTTNEKLFF.

J is TRBJ2-6 and V is TRBV27; 7 bases fit TRBD1. CDR1 MNHEY and CDR2 SMNVEV come from the germline V gene (reference sequence). The V segment lost 3 bases and the J segment 0 bases; nucleotides outside the gene matches: 11. This CDR3 has 19 amino acids. CDR3 coding DNA: TGTGCCAGCAGTTTGGAACAGGGGATCACCCGCTCTGGGGCCAACGTCCTGACTTTC. Translated, it gives CASSLEQGITRSGANVLTF. The full variable domain, rest sourced from reference TRBV27 and TRBJ2-6, is EAQVTQNPRYLITVTGKKLTVTCSQNMNHEYMSWYRQDPGLGLRQIYYSMNVEVTDKGDVPEGYKVSRKEKRNFPLILESPSPNQTSLYFCASSLEQGITRSGANVLTFGAGSRLTVL.

This clonotype was seen once. The genes are TRBV20-1 and TRBJ2-5, with TRBD2 identical over 11 bases. With V trimmed by 7 bases and J by 4 bases, 5 bases remained unmatched. The CDR3 has 13 amino acids. Germline-derived CDR1 and CDR2 are DFQATT and SNEGSKA (reference sequence). CDR3: CSVTSGDGETQYF. The CDR3 DNA reads TGCAGTGTGACTAGCGGGGATGGAGAGACCCAGTACTTC.

J is TRBJ1-1 and V is TRBV5-1, with 8 bases lining up with TRBD1. Germline CDR1 is SGHRS and CDR2 is YFSETQ. The CDR3 has 15 amino acids. With V trimmed by 0 bases and J by 7 bases, 8 bases remained unmatched. The chain's CDR3 is CASSLGTGKYDEAFF. The CDR3 DNA reads TGCGCCAGCAGCTTGGGGACAGGGAAATATGATGAAGCTTTCTTT.

The J gene is TRBJ2-2, the V gene TRBV20-1; either TRBD1 or TRBD2 may supply D (5 bases each). CDR1 is DFQATT, CDR2 SNEGSKA, per germline (reference sequence). V dropped 0 bases and J dropped 2 bases, with 13 bases sitting between them. The CDR3 covers 16 residues. DNA of the CDR3: TGCAGTGCTAGAGATTTCACGGGGCCAAACACCGGGGAGCTGTTTTTT. This sequence encodes CSARDFTGPNTGELFF.

The V and J genes are TRBV27 and TRBJ2-4; 7 bases fit TRBD1. After removal of 5 bases from V and 5 bases from J, the junction contained 3 bases not matched to a gene. CDR3 length equals 13 residues. The germline V gene has CDR1 MNHEY and CDR2 SMNVEV (reference sequence). The CDR3 DNA follows: TGTGCCAGCAGTACAACAGGGGAAAACATTCAGTACTTC. Translation: CASSTTGENIQYF.

The sample holds many counts of this clonotype. The junction departs from the called germline gene at one end, perhaps through a read error. The chain links TRBV3-1 to TRBJ2-2; possibly TRBD1 or TRBD2 for D (5 bases each). Germline CDR1 LGHDT, CDR2 YNNKEL (reference sequence). The CDR3 length is 16 residues. CDR3 sequence: CASSKDGAAQLGELFF. In DNA, the CDR3 is TGTGCCAGCAGCAAAGACGGGGCTGCACAGTTGGGGGAGCTGTTTTTT.

This clonotype was detected many times. This chain connects TRBV6-5 to TRBJ2-7; 8 bases fit TRBD1. The junction had 9 bases not matched to a gene; V was cut back by 2 bases and J by 0 bases. Germline-derived CDR1 and CDR2 are MNHEY and SVGAGI. This CDR3 contains 17 residues. CDR3 sequence (DNA): TGTGCCAGCAGTTACACAGGGACAGGACTATCCTCCTACGAGCAGTACTTC. It yields the protein CASSYTGTGLSSYEQYF.

This clonotype has only a few counts. This chain connects TRBV7-9 to TRBJ2-7; D is unclear. Trimming shortened V by 3 bases and J by 0 bases, and 9 bases separated the two germline ends. Germline values: CDR1 SEHNR, CDR2 FQNEAQ (reference sequence). There are 14 residues in the CDR3. The CDR3 loop is CASSFTGSSYEQYF. In DNA, the CDR3 is TGTGCCAGCAGCTTTACGGGTAGCTCCTACGAGCAGTACTTC.

This clonotype was seen many times. The rearrangement uses TRBV9 and TRBJ2-7, with 9 bases identical to TRBD1. Trimming at V came to 2 bases and at J to 4 bases, leaving 4 bases not matched to a gene. The CDR3 runs 14 residues. Germline lookup yields CDR1 SGDLS and CDR2 YYNGEE. CDR3 nucleotides: TGTGCCAGCAGCGTGGGACAGGGTGGGTACGAGCAGTACTTC. This translates into CASSVGQGGYEQYF. Together with reference TRBV9 and TRBJ2-7, the CDR3 gives the full variable domain: DSGVTQTPKHLITATGQRVTLRCSPRSGDLSVYWYQQSLDQGLQFLIQYYNGEERAKGNILERFSAQQFPDLHSELNLSSLELGDSALYFCASSVGQGGYEQYFGPGTRLTVT.

V gene TRBV7-3 combines with J gene TRBJ2-3, with D possibly being TRBD1 or TRBD2 (5 bases each). The germline V gene encodes CDR1 SGHTA and CDR2 FQGTGA. The CDR3 is made up of 13 amino acids. The germline V and J ends were trimmed by 2 bases and 6 bases, with 9 bases remaining between them. The CDR3 sequence: CASSLGGEDTQYF. Written as DNA, the CDR3 is TGTGCCAGCAGCTTAGGGGGTGAGGATACGCAGTATTTT.

This clonotype was observed many times. CDR3 sequence (DNA): TGTGCCAGCAGCTCGGGACAGGGGCTTCACTATGGCTACACCTTC. Its protein product is CASSSGQGLHYGYTF. This chain connects TRBV5-6 to TRBJ1-2, with TRBD1 matching 10 bases. Germline V gives CDR1 SGHDT, CDR2 YYEEEE. There are 15 residues in the CDR3. The junction had 5 bases not matched to a gene; V was cut back by 3 bases and J by 3 bases.

The genes are TRBV30 and TRBJ1-1; the match to TRBD1 covers 8 bases. V was clipped by 1 base and J by 6 bases; unmatched bases: 7. Germline values: CDR1 GTSNPN, CDR2 SVGIG (reference sequence). CDR3 length equals 14 residues. The CDR3 region has the DNA TGTGCCTGGAGTGGGGGACAGGCAGACCCTGAAGCTTTCTTT. Translating it yields CAWSGGQADPEAFF.